These T cell receptor beta chains were read from a single sample in a study of control samples from healthy donors and cancer patients. Repertoires were generated with immunoSEQ multiplex PCR, while TCRdb's copy carries only in-frame clones and drops some. Among approximately 99,000 clones listed, almost 85% were seen once. Sequenced material: blood. The receptors here all came from a man between 18 and 29 years old in good health. Both conserved end residues are part of each CDR3. D genes are given only for firm matches. The size of a clone is reported for some rows only, either as once, few or many, or as a class for expanded clones.

D gene: -
clone size: -
V gene: TRBV7-2
J gene: TRBJ2-2
CDR3 DNA: TGTGCCAGCAGCTTAAGGCAGGGTGGGACCGGGGAGCTGTTTTTT
CDR3 protein: CASSLRQGGTGELFF

D gene: TRBD1
clone size: -
V gene: TRBV11-1
J gene: TRBJ1-1
CDR3 DNA: TGTGCCAGCAGCTCAGACAGGGCGATCACTGAAGCTTTCTTT
CDR3 protein: CASSSDRAITEAFF

D gene: -
clone size: once
V gene: TRBV19
J gene: TRBJ1-2
CDR3 DNA: TGTGCCAGTAGGACAGCCAGCTATGGCTACACCTTC
CDR3 protein: CASRTASYGYTF

D gene: -
clone size: -
V gene: TRBV18
J gene: TRBJ1-2
CDR3 DNA: TGTGCCAGCTCACTCAACGGAATCTATGGCTACACCTTC
CDR3 protein: CASSLNGIYGYTF

D gene: TRBD1
clone size: -
V gene: TRBV6-1
J gene: TRBJ1-5
CDR3 DNA: TGTGCCAGCAGTGAAGTCGTACCGGGAAGGACAGGGGGATATCAGCCCCAGCATTTT
CDR3 protein: CASSEVVPGRTGGYQPQHF

D gene: -
clone size: -
V gene: TRBV4-1
J gene: TRBJ1-3
CDR3 DNA: TGCGCCAGCAGCCGTCCGAACTCTGGAAACACCATATATTTT
CDR3 protein: CASSRPNSGNTIYF

D gene: -
clone size: -
V gene: TRBV27
J gene: TRBJ2-7
CDR3 DNA: TGTGCCAGCAGTTTCGCAGGGGCCTACGAGCAGTACTTC
CDR3 protein: CASSFAGAYEQYF

D gene: -
clone size: -
V gene: TRBV5-5
J gene: TRBJ2-2
CDR3 DNA: TGTGCCAGCAGCTTTGGAAGTAGCACCGGGGAGCTGTTTTTT
CDR3 protein: CASSFGSSTGELFF

D gene: TRBD1
clone size: -
V gene: TRBV3-1/TRBV3-2
J gene: TRBJ1-1
CDR3 DNA: TGTGCCAGCAGCCAGGGACAGGGATGGGCCACTGAAGCTTTCTTT
CDR3 protein: CASSQGQGWATEAFF

D gene: -
clone size: -
V gene: TRBV30
J gene: TRBJ2-1
CDR3 DNA: TGTGCCTGGAGTAATTTTGGGCCCAATGAGCAGTTCTTC
CDR3 protein: CAWSNFGPNEQFF

D gene: -
clone size: -
V gene: TRBV25-1
J gene: TRBJ1-6
CDR3 DNA: TGTGCCTGCCAAACAGGGAATTGGAATTCACCCCTCCACTTT
CDR3 protein: CACQTGNWNSPLHF

D gene: -
clone size: -
V gene: TRBV18
J gene: TRBJ1-1
CDR3 DNA: TGTGCCAGCTCAGCCGACACGGTAGAAGCTTTCTTT
CDR3 protein: CASSADTVEAFF

D gene: -
clone size: medium-sized
V gene: TRBV18
J gene: TRBJ2-7
CDR3 DNA: TGTGCCAGCTCAGGGGGTGTCGGCTCCTACGAGCAGTACTTC
CDR3 protein: CASSGGVGSYEQYF

D gene: TRBD1
clone size: once
V gene: TRBV10-3
J gene: TRBJ2-5
CDR3 DNA: TGTGCCATCAGCCTAGACAGGGGAGAGACCCAGTACTTC
CDR3 protein: CAISLDRGETQYF

D gene: -
clone size: -
V gene: TRBV10-1
J gene: TRBJ1-6
CDR3 DNA: TGCGCCAGCAGTGAGTCGAAAGGCGGGGTACGGGGAAATTCACCCCTCCACTTT
CDR3 protein: CASSESKGGVRGNSPLHF

D gene: -
clone size: -
V gene: TRBV11-2
J gene: TRBJ2-1
CDR3 DNA: TGTGCCAGCAGCTCGCTCGGGGGCCTCCACAATGAGCAGTTCTTC
CDR3 protein: CASSSLGGLHNEQFF

D gene: -
clone size: -
V gene: TRBV24-1
J gene: TRBJ2-5
CDR3 DNA: TGTGCCACCAGTGTAACAGGTTCGGGAGAGACCCAGTACTTC
CDR3 protein: CATSVTGSGETQYF